The present TCR beta chain was sequenced within a study of immune heterogeneity within non-small cell lung tumors. Multiplex PCR (32 V and 13 J primers) was used to amplify the TCR beta CDR3. Each CDR3 protein gets one entry after TCRdb re-called the multiplex PCR reads with MiXCR. The sample has 5,000 to 6,500 distinct CDR3 sequences, over 20% seen once. V lost 6 bases and J 6 bases, leaving 12 bases between the germline ends. The length of the CDR3 is 14 residues. Template came from bulk tumor genomic DNA, at 550 to 700 ng per sample. Multiple biopsies spaced far apart were taken from each primary tumor during surgery. Curative surgery was undertaken by patients, who had untreated, newly diagnosed non-small cell lung cancer. By its share, this clonotype is medium-sized (0.01 to 0.1%). The antigen remains undetermined. Overall study findings and caveats: The correlation between local T-cell clonality and local tumor mutational burden was positive, moderate in strength and statistically significant, with R roughly 0.36.

Sample: lung tumor tissue. The chain couples TRBV12-3 or TRBV12-4 to TRBJ1-6; D might be TRBD1 (5 bases). The TCR originated in a man aged 55 to 70 with non-small cell lung cancer. This CDR3 reads CASREGRANSPLHF. The DNA of the CDR3 is TGTGCCAGCAGAGAGGGACGGGCTAATTCACCCCTCCACTTT.